This T cell receptor (beta chain) was obtained from a study of shared clonotypes between healthy human individuals. The study's findings and limits: A few donors shared approximately 5% of their naive CD4 clonotypes. Estimated richness values were generally larger in naive subsets than in memory subsets. Rarefaction showed sorted-subset sequencing was incomplete despite large depth.

Of note for this clone: What it binds is not known. The same CDR3 is also encoded by other DNA sequences in this sample.

In the original processing: Quality scores were absent from the junction-only immunoSEQ sequences, so filtering differed. Produced via immunoSEQ multiplex PCR; TCRdb's table is partial and in-frame only. V and J calls and clone size are as listed in that table; D and trimming were resolved from the DNA. This table has about 2.2 million clones, 85% to 95% appearing once. The CDR3 is 14 amino acids. Germline CDR1 MNHEY, CDR2 SMNVEV (reference sequence). V was shortened by 2 bases and J by 4 bases, with 9 bases between the two germline ends. Naive CD8 isolation took CD45RO-negative cells positively selected for CCR7 and excluded terminally differentiated effector memory CD45RA+ cells.

The chain recombines TRBV27 with TRBJ2-1; D is possibly TRBD2 (7 bases). Input material: naive CD8+ T cells from PBMCs. This TCR was recovered from a man aged 18 to 29 in good health. Some clones in this sample may be carry-over from other donors' samples. DNA of the CDR3: TGTGCCAGCAGTTTACGGGGGGCATACAATGAGCAGTTCTTC. Residues: CASSLRGAYNEQFF.